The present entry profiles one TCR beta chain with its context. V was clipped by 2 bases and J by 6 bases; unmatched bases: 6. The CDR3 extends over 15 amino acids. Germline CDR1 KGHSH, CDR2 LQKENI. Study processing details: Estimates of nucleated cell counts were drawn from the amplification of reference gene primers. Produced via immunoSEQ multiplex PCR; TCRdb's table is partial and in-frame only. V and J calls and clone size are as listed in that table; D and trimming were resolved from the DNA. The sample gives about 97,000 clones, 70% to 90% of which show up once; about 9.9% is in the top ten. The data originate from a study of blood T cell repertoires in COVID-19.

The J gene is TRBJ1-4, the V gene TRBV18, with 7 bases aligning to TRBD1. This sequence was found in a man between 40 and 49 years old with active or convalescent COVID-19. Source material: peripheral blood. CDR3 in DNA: TGTGCCAGCTCACCAGGGACAGAACGCGATGAAAAACTGTTTTTT. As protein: CASSPGTERDEKLFF.